These 10 T cell receptor beta chains originate from one sample sequenced in a study of T cell responses to AZD1222 COVID-19 vaccine. Method: immunoSEQ multiplex PCR; TCRdb's copy keeps in-frame clones and lacks some. The sample carries fewer than 150,000 clones, around 93% recorded once. Specimen: peripheral blood, collected on day 0 of AZD1222 vaccination. The receptors were gathered from an adult in good health.

The rearrangement joins TRBV5-4 to TRBJ1-1; no definite D call. V lost 3 bases, J lost 3 bases, and 9 bases lay in between. Germline CDR1 and CDR2: SGHNT and YYREEE (reference sequence). The CDR3 is 13 amino acids. CDR3 DNA sequence: TGTGCCAGCAGCTCGGGGAGCTACACTGAAGCTTTCTTT. This codes for CASSSGSYTEAFF.

This clone was counted a single time. This chain links TRBV20-1 with TRBJ2-1, with D unclear. This CDR3 has 10 residues. Germline V CDR1 and CDR2: DFQATT, SNEGSKA (reference sequence). V was shortened by 1 base and J by 8 bases, with 3 bases between the two germline ends. DNA for the CDR3: TGCAGTGCTAGAGTCCATGAGCAGTTCTTC. Residues: CSARVHEQFF.

The chain links TRBV25-1 to TRBJ2-7; tentative D call: TRBD2 (6 bases). This CDR3 is built from 15 residues. Trimming removed 7 bases at V and 4 bases at J, with 20 bases between. The germline CDR1 and CDR2 sequences are MGHDK and SYGVNS. The CDR3 nucleotides are TGTGCCAGCACCGCTACCACTAGCAAGGGGTACGAGCAGTACTTC. Translation gives CASTATTSKGYEQYF.

V usage is TRBV7-8 and J usage is TRBJ2-3; TRBD1 matches 7 bases. V dropped 1 base and J dropped 3; count of bases not matched to a gene: 7. The length of the CDR3 is 16 residues. Germline-derived CDR1 and CDR2 are SGHVS and FQNEAQ. CDR3 sequence: CASSLDETGRTDTQYF. CDR3 nucleotide sequence: TGTGCCAGCAGCTTAGATGAGACAGGGCGAACAGATACGCAGTATTTT. Variable domain in full (rest from reference TRBV7-8 and TRBJ2-3): GAGVSQSPRYKVAKRGQDVALRCDPISGHVSLFWYQQALGQGPEFLTYFQNEAQLDKSGLPSDRFFAERPEGSVSTLKIQRTQQEDSAVYLCASSLDETGRTDTQYFGPGTRLTVL.

The V and J genes are TRBV7-2 and TRBJ1-2, with 9 positions matching TRBD1. The length of the CDR3 is 15 residues. In germline, CDR1 is SGHTA, CDR2 FQGNSA. The junction had 9 bases not matched to a gene; V was cut back by 7 bases and J by 3 bases. Written as DNA, the CDR3 is TGTGCCAGCATGGGGGCGGGACAGGGCGACTATGGCTACACCTTC. This sequence encodes CASMGAGQGDYGYTF.

V is TRBV6-2 or TRBV6-3 and J is TRBJ1-6; TRBD1 agrees at 8 bases. V was clipped by 2 bases and J by 10 bases; unmatched bases: 7. This CDR3 is 15 amino acids long. Germline-derived CDR1 and CDR2 are MNHEY and SVGEGT. The CDR3 loop is CASSYQDRVRSPLHF. The CDR3, as DNA: TGTGCCAGCAGTTACCAGGACAGGGTTAGATCACCCCTCCACTTT.

The chain couples TRBV7-8 to TRBJ2-5; 9 bases agree with TRBD1. CDR1 is SGHVS and CDR2 is FQNEAQ in the germline V gene. V lost 5 bases to trimming and J lost 5 bases; unmatched junction nucleotides: 9. CDR3 size: 15 residues. The CDR3 DNA follows: TGTGCCAGCAGCCGAGACAGGGGGGCGGCGGAGACCCAGTACTTC. As protein: CASSRDRGAAETQYF.

This clone was observed a single time. The rearrangement joins TRBV5-1 to TRBJ1-1; D is possibly TRBD1 (5 bases). Germline V CDR1 and CDR2: SGHRS, YFSETQ. The CDR3 is made up of 13 amino acids. V lost 4 bases and J lost 1, with 8 bases in between. The chain's CDR3 is CASSRQGNTEAFF. For the CDR3, the DNA is TGCGCCAGCAGCCGCCAGGGGAACACTGAAGCTTTCTTT.

The gene calls are TRBV15 and TRBJ1-5, with a weak D call TRBD1 (5 bases). The germline gives CDR1 LNHNV, CDR2 YYDKDF (reference sequence). The CDR3 extends over 19 amino acids. The V and J ends lost 1 base and 3 bases respectively, with 22 bases between them. CDR3 sequence: CATSRVGLWVRENNQPQHF. The CDR3 DNA follows: TGTGCCACCAGCAGAGTGGGTCTCTGGGTCAGGGAGAACAATCAGCCCCAGCATTTT.

Only a few counts were recorded for this clone. The V call is TRBV28, the J call TRBJ1-5; 7 nucleotides align to TRBD1. The germline V gene encodes CDR1 MDHEN and CDR2 SYDVKM. The CDR3 runs to 15 residues. J was trimmed by 5 bases and V by 6 bases; bases with no gene match: 10. CDR3 nucleotides: TGTGCCAGCAGACCGACAGGGTCTATGGATCAGCCCCAGCATTTT. It yields the protein CASRPTGSMDQPQHF.